This T cell receptor beta chain was identified in a study of tissue T cells after allogeneic stem cell transplantation. In this sample, this clone turned up a few times. Generated by immunoSEQ multiplex PCR, the TCRdb table keeps only in-frame clones and is missing some. The profile shows about 10,000 clones, over 55% of them singletons. V gave up 5 bases and J gave up 2 bases, with 13 bases separating them. The CDR3 spans 15 residues. Germline CDR1 reads SGHAT; CDR2 reads FQDESV (reference sequence). The TCR sequence derives from a woman aged 18 to 49 with breast cancer. This specimen was tissue from the jejunum, taken at autopsy. The rearrangement uses TRBV11-1 and TRBJ2-4; no reliable D call. The CDR3 DNA follows: TGTGCCAGCAGCCACTCCGACGGTTCCAAAAACATTCAGTACTTC. This encodes CASSHSDGSKNIQYF.